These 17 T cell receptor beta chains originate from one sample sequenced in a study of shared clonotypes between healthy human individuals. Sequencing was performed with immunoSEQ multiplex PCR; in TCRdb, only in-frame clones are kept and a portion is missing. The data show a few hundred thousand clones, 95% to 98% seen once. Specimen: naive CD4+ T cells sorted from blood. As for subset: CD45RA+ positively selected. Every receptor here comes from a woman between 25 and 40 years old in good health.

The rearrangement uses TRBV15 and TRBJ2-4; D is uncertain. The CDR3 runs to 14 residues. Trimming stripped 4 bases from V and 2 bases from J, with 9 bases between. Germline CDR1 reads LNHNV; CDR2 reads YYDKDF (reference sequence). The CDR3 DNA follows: TGTGCCACCAGCAAGGAAGGGACCAAAAACATTCAGTACTTC. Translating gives CATSKEGTKNIQYF.

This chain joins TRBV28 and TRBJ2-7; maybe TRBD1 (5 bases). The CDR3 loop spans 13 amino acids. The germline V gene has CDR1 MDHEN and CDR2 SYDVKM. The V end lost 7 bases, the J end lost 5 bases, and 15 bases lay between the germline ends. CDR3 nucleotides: TGTGCCAGCACCCAAGGGGCCAGGGACGAGCAGTACTTC. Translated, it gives CASTQGARDEQYF.

The CDR3 DNA is TGTGCCAGTAGTCATGGGGGCAGGACTAATGAAAAACTGTTTTTT. It translates to CASSHGGRTNEKLFF. The genes are TRBV19 and TRBJ1-4, with TRBD1 as a possible D gene (6 bases). From germline, CDR1 is LNHDA and CDR2 SQIVND (reference sequence). This CDR3 has 15 amino acids. V was cut by 5 bases and J by 2 bases, with 12 bases left in between. Full variable domain (outside the CDR3, taken from reference TRBV19 and TRBJ1-4): DGGITQSPKYLFRKEGQNVTLSCEQNLNHDAMYWYRQDPGQGLRLIYYSQIVNDFQKGDIAEGYSVSREKKESFPLTVTSAQKNPTAFYLCASSHGGRTNEKLFFGSGTQLSVL.

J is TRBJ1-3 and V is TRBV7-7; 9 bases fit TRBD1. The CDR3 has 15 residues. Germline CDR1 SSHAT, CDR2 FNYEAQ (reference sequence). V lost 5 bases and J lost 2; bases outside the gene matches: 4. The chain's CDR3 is CASSQDRGAGNTIYF. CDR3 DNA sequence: TGTGCCAGCAGCCAGGACAGGGGCGCTGGAAACACCATATATTTT.

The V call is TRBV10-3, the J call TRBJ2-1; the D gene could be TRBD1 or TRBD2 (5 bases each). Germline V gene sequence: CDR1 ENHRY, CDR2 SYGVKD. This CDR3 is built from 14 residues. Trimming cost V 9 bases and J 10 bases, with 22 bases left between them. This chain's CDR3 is CAIAGAESDKEQFF. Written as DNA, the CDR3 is TGTGCCATAGCCGGGGCGGAGAGCGATAAAGAGCAGTTCTTC.

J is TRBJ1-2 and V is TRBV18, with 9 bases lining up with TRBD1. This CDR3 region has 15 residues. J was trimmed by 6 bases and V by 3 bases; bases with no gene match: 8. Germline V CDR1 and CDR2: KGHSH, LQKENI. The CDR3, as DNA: TGTGCCAGCTCACCGAAGGAAGGGACAGGGCATGGCTACACCTTC. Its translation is CASSPKEGTGHGYTF.

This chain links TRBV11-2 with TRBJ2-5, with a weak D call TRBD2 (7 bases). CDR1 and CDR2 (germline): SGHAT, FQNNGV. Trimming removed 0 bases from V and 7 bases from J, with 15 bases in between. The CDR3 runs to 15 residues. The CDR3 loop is CASSLDRGARGTQYF. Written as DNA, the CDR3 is TGTGCCAGCAGCTTAGATCGGGGGGCTCGTGGGACCCAGTACTTC.

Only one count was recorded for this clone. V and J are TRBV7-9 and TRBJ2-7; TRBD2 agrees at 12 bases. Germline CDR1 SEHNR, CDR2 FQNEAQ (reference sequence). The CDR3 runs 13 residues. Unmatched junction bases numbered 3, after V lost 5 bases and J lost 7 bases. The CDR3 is CASSPGLAGEQYF. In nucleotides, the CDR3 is TGTGCCAGCAGCCCGGGACTAGCGGGTGAGCAGTACTTC.

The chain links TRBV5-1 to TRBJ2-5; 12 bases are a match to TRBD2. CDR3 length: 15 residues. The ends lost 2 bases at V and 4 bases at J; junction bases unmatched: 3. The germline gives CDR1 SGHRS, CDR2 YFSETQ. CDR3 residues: CASSLTSGRLETQYF. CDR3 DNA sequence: TGCGCCAGCAGCTTAACTAGCGGGAGGTTAGAGACCCAGTACTTC.

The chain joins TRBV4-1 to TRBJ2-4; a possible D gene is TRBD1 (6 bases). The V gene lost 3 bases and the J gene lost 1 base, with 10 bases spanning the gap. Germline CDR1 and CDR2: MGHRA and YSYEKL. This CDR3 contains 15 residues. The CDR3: CASSQSDRAKNIQYF. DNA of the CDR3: TGCGCCAGCAGCCAGAGTGACAGGGCCAAAAACATTCAGTACTTC.

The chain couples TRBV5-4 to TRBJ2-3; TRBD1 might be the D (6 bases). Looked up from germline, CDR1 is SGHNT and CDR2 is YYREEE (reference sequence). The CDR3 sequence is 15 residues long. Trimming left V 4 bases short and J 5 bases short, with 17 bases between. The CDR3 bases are TGTGCCAGCAGCCAAATACGGGACACCGTAGATACGCAGTATTTT. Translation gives CASSQIRDTVDTQYF.

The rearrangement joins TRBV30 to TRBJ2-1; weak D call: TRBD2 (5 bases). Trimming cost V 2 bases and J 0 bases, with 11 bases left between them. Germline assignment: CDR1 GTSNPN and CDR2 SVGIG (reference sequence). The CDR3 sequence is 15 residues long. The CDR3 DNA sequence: TGTGCCTGGAGTAAGGACTGGAGCTCCTACAATGAGCAGTTCTTC. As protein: CAWSKDWSSYNEQFF.

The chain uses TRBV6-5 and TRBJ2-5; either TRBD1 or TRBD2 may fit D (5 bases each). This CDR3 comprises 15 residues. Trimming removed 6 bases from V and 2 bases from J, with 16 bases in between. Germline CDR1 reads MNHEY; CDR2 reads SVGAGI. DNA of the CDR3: TGTGCCAGCAGCAGGGTTGGGACCACACAAGAGACCCAGTACTTC. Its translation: CASSRVGTTQETQYF.

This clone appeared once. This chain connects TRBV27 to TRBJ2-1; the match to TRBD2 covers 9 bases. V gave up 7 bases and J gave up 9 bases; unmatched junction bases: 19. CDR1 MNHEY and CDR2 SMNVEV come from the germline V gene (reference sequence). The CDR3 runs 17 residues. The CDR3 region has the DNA TGTGCCAGCACCTCCCTAGGGCGGGGCGGGAGGGCCAGTGAGCAGTTCTTC. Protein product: CASTSLGRGGRASEQFF.

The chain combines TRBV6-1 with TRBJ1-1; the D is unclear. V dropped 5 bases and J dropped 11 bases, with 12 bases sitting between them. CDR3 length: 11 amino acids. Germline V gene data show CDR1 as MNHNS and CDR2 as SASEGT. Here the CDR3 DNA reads TGTGCCAGCAGTTTAAGACGGGATGCTTTCTTT. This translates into CASSLRRDAFF.

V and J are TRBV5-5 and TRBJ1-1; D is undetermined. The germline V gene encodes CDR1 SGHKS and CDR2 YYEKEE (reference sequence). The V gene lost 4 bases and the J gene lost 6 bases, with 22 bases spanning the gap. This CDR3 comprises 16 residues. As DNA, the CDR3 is TGTGCCAGCAGCCCGGGGTTTGAGACATGGGCCCCTGAAGCTTTCTTT. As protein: CASSPGFETWAPEAFF. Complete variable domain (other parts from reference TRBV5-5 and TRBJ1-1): DAGVTQSPTHLIKTRGQQVTLRCSPISGHKSVSWYQQVLGQGPQFIFQYYEKEERGRGNFPDRFSARQFPNYSSELNVNALLLGDSALYLCASSPGFETWAPEAFFGQGTRLTVV.

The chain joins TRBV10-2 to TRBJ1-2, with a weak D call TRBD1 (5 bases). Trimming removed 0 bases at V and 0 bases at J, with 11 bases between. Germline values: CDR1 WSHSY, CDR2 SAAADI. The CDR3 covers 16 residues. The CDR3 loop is CASSESTWGTNYGYTF. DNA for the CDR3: TGCGCCAGCAGTGAGTCGACATGGGGGACTAACTATGGCTACACCTTC.